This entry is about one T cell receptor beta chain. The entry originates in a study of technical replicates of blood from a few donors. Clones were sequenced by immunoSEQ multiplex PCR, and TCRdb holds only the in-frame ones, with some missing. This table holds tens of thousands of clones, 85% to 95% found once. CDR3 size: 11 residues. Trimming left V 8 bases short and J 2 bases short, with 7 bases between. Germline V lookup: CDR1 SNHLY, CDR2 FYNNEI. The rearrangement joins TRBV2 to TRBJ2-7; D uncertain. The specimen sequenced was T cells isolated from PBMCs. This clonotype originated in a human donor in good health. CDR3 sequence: CASSAAYEQYF. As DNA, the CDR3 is TGTGCCAGCTCGGCGGCCTACGAGCAGTACTTC.